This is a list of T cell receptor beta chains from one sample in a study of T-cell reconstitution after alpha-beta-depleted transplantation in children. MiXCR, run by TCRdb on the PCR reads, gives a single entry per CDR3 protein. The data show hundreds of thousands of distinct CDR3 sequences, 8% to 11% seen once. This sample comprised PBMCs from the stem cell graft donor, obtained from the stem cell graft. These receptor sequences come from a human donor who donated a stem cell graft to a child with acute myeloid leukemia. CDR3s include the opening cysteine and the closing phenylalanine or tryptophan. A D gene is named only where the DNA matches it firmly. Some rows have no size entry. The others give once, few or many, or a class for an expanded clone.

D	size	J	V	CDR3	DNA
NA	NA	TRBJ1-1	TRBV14	CASSQYAGKNTEAFF	TGTGCCAGCAGCCAATATGCGGGGAAGAACACTGAAGCTTTCTTT
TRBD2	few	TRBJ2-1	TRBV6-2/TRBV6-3	CASRRTSGYNEQFF	TGTGCCAGCAGAAGGACTAGCGGCTACAATGAGCAGTTCTTC
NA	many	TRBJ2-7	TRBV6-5	CASSSTGRSYEQYF	TGTGCCAGCAGTTCTACAGGGCGATCCTACGAGCAGTACTTC
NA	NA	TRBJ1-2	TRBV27	CASRSRGGIGYGYTF	TGTGCCAGCAGGTCGAGAGGGGGTATTGGCTATGGCTACACCTTC
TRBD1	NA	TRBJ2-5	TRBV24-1	CATSDSSGTGMQETQYF	TGTGCCACCAGTGATTCCTCCGGGACAGGGATGCAAGAGACCCAGTACTTC
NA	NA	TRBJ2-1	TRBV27	CASSSPRASYNEQFF	TGTGCCAGCAGCTCCCCACGGGCCTCCTACAATGAGCAGTTCTTC
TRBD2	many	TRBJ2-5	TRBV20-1	CSARDLGSGMLQETQYF	TGCAGTGCTAGAGATCTGGGTAGCGGGATGCTACAAGAGACCCAGTACTTC
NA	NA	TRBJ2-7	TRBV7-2	CASSPPGAWNEQYF	TGTGCCAGCAGCCCTCCAGGGGCTTGGAACGAGCAGTACTTC
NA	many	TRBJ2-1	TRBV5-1	CASRHRDLGGYNEQFF	TGCGCCAGCAGACATAGGGACTTAGGGGGGTACAATGAGCAGTTCTTC
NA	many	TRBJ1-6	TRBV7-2	CASSLIAQGNSPLHF	TGTGCCAGCAGCTTAATTGCCCAGGGAAATTCACCCCTCCACTTT
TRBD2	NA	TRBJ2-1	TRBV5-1	CASSLAAGETYNEQFF	TGCGCCAGCAGCTTGGCTGCGGGAGAGACCTACAATGAGCAGTTCTTC
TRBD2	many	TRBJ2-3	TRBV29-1	CSAPRLAGSYTQYF	TGCAGCGCCCCAAGACTAGCCGGGAGTTATACGCAGTATTTT
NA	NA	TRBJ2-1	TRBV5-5	CASSLRALALEQFF	TGTGCCAGCAGCCTCCGGGCGCTAGCATTGGAGCAGTTCTTC
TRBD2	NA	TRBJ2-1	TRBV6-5	CASSSPASGKDNEQFF	TGTGCCAGCAGTTCTCCAGCTAGCGGGAAGGACAATGAGCAGTTCTTC
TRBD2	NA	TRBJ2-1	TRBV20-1	CSARDKTSGNNEQFF	TGCAGTGCTAGAGATAAAACTAGCGGAAACAATGAGCAGTTCTTC
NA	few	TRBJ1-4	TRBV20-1	CSAIDGVGANEKLFF	TGCAGTGCCATCGATGGAGTCGGGGCTAATGAAAAACTGTTTTTT
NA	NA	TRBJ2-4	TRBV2	CASAQEAKNIQYF	TGTGCCAGCGCCCAGGAGGCCAAAAACATTCAGTACTTC
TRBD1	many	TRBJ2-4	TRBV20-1	CSARVVHPGQFTAVAKNIQYF	TGCAGTGCTAGAGTCGTGCATCCGGGACAGTTTACCGCGGTGGCCAAAAACATTCAGTACTTC
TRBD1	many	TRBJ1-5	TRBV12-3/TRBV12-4	CASSRRTGGPNQPQHF	TGTGCCAGCAGTCGGCGGACAGGGGGCCCTAATCAGCCCCAGCATTTT
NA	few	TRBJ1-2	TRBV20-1	CSAKRGTNYGYTF	TGCAGTGCCAAACGCGGGACTAACTATGGCTACACCTTC
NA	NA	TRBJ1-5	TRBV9	CASSVSPRIDQPQHF	TGTGCCAGCAGCGTAAGTCCCCGGATTGATCAGCCCCAGCATTTT
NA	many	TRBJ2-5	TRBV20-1	CSARDARLETQYF	TGCAGTGCTAGAGATGCTAGGTTGGAGACCCAGTACTTC
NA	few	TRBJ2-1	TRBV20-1	CSPRSHLVYNEQFF	TGCAGCCCTCGCTCCCATTTGGTATACAATGAGCAGTTCTTC
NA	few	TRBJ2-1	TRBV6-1	CASSECAGYEQFF	TGTGCCAGCAGTGAATGCGCGGGATATGAGCAGTTCTTC
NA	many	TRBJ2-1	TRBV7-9	CASSSIVANTYNEQFF	TGTGCCAGCAGCTCCATAGTGGCCAACACCTACAATGAGCAGTTCTTC
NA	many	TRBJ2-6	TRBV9	CASSESPVNSGANVLTF	TGTGCCAGCAGCGAGTCCCCCGTAAACTCTGGGGCCAACGTCCTGACTTTC
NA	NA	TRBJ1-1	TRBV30	CAWTMQGRNTEAFF	TGTGCCTGGACCATGCAGGGTCGGAACACTGAAGCTTTCTTT
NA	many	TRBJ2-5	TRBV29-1	CSVGALGETQYF	TGCAGCGTTGGGGCCCTTGGGGAGACCCAGTACTTC
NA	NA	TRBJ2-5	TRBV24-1	CATRNGTQYF	TGTGCCACTAGGAACGGGACCCAGTACTTC
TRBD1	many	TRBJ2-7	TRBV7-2	CASSLTGVMNEQYF	TGTGCCAGCAGCTTAACAGGGGTGATGAACGAGCAGTACTTC
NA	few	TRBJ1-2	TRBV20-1	CSAAHRALARGYTF	TGCAGTGCTGCACACAGGGCCCTAGCTCGGGGCTACACCTTC
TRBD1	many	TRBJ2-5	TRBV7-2	CASRDRRLQETQYF	TGTGCCAGCCGGGACAGGCGCTTACAAGAGACCCAGTACTTC
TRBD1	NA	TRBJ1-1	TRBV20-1	CSVQTRGQGYTEAFF	TGCAGTGTCCAGACGCGGGGACAGGGTTACACTGAAGCTTTCTTT
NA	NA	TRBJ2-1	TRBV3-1	CASSGTSSSYNEQFF	TGTGCCAGCAGCGGGACTTCTAGCTCCTACAATGAGCAGTTCTTC
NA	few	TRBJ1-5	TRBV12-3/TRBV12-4	CASSLARAENQPQHF	TGTGCCAGCAGTTTAGCGCGGGCAGAAAATCAGCCCCAGCATTTT
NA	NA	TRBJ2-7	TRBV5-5	CASSLDPQGFYEQYF	TGTGCCAGCAGCTTGGACCCACAGGGATTCTACGAGCAGTACTTC
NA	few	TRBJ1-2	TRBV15	CATSRVPDPNYGYTF	TGTGCCACCAGCAGAGTCCCAGACCCAAACTATGGCTACACCTTC